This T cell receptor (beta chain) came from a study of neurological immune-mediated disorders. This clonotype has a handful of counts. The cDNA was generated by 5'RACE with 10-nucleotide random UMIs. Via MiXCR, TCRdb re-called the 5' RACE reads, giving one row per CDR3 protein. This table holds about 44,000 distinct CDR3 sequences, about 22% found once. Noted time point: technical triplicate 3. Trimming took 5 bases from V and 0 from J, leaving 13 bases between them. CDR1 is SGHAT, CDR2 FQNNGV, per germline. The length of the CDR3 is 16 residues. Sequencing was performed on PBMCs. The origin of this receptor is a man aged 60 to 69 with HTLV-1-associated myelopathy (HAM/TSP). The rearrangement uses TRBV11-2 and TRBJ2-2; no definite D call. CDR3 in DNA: TGTGCCAGCAGCCATTGGGCGGACCCGAACACCGGGGAGCTGTTTTTT. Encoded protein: CASSHWADPNTGELFF.